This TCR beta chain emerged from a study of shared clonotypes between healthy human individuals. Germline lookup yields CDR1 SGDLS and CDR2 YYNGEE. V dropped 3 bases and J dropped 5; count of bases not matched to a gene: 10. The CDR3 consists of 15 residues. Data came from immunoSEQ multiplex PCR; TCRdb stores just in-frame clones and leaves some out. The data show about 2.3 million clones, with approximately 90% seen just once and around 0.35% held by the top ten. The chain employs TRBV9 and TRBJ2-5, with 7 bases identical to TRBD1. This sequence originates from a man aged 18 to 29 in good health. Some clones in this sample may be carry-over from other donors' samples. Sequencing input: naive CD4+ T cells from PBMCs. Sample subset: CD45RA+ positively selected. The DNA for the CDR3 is TGTGCCAGCAGCGCGAGAGTCGACAGGGCGGAGACCCAGTACTTC. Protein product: CASSARVDRAETQYF. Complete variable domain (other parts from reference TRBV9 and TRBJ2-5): DSGVTQTPKHLITATGQRVTLRCSPRSGDLSVYWYQQSLDQGLQFLIQYYNGEERAKGNILERFSAQQFPDLHSELNLSSLELGDSALYFCASSARVDRAETQYFGPGTRLLVL.